The 2 T cell receptor beta chains given below trace back to one sample, sequenced in a study of blood T cell repertoires in COVID-19. Sequencing was performed with immunoSEQ multiplex PCR; in TCRdb, only in-frame clones are kept and a portion is missing. The sample includes 20,000 to 30,000 clones, around nine tenths of them seen just once. Material: peripheral blood. These receptors came from a man between 45 and 60 years old with active COVID-19.

The gene calls are TRBV6-6 and TRBJ2-7, with 8 bases lining up with TRBD2. Germline CDR1 and CDR2: MNHNY and SVGAGI (reference sequence). The CDR3 sequence is 14 residues long. Losses at the gene ends were 9 bases for V and 2 bases for J; bases not matched to a gene: 9. This CDR3 is CASKPGTSPYEQYF. Written as DNA, the CDR3 is TGTGCCAGTAAACCCGGGACTAGTCCCTACGAGCAGTACTTC.

This rearrangement joins TRBV25-1 to TRBJ2-1; 13 nucleotides line up with TRBD2. The CDR3 contains 13 residues. The germline gives CDR1 MGHDK, CDR2 SYGVNS. Trimming at V came to 6 bases and at J to 14 bases, leaving 7 bases not matched to a gene. In DNA, the CDR3 is TGTGCCAGCAGGGGCCCGGGACTAGCGGGGAAGTTCTTC. This sequence encodes CASRGPGLAGKFF.